The next 20 T cell receptor beta chains were all read from a single sample in a study of cytomegalovirus exposure and HLA in healthy donors. The method was immunoSEQ multiplex PCR; TCRdb's version includes in-frame clones alone and lacks a portion of them. The profile shows under 250,000 clones, over 80% of them singletons. Specimen: PBMCs. The receptors here all came from a young woman in good health and CMV-seronegative.

CDR3: CASTGQGAQEQYF. As DNA, the CDR3 is TGTGCCAGCACGGGACAGGGGGCCCAGGAGCAGTACTTC. This rearrangement joins TRBV2 to TRBJ2-7; TRBD1 agrees at 12 bases. Germline V gives CDR1 SNHLY, CDR2 FYNNEI. The CDR3 has 13 amino acids. The J segment lost 7 bases and the V segment lost 7 bases, leaving 5 bases of the junction unmatched.

This rearrangement joins TRBV2 to TRBJ1-4; D is unresolved. V was shortened by 4 bases and J by 8 bases, with 11 bases between the two germline ends. The CDR3 runs 13 residues. Per germline, CDR1 SNHLY and CDR2 FYNNEI. The DNA for the CDR3 is TGTGCCAGCAGTGGAAATCGAAAAGAAAAACTGTTTTTT. This translates into CASSGNRKEKLFF.

This clone was detected a few times. V usage is TRBV11-2 and J usage is TRBJ1-1, with D unresolved. Germline V gene lookup returns CDR1 SGHAT and CDR2 FQNNGV. This CDR3 has 11 residues. V lost 5 bases to trimming and J lost 5 bases, with 6 bases between them. CDR3 region: CASSPRTEAFF. In DNA, the CDR3 is TGTGCCAGCAGCCCTAGGACTGAAGCTTTCTTT.

This sequence joins TRBV7-3 and TRBJ2-1; the D is unclear. The germline V gene has CDR1 SGHTA and CDR2 FQGTGA. The CDR3 length is 16 residues. Trimming shortened V by 2 bases and J by 0 bases, and 11 bases separated the two germline ends. The DNA of the CDR3 is TGTGCCAGCAGCTTAGGGCAGACCAGCTCCTACAATGAGCAGTTCTTC. Translating gives CASSLGQTSSYNEQFF.

This clone came up once. V usage is TRBV5-1 and J usage is TRBJ1-2, with 7 bases identical to TRBD1. Germline V gene sequence: CDR1 SGHRS, CDR2 YFSETQ. The ends lost 2 bases at V and 4 bases at J; junction bases unmatched: 8. The CDR3 extends over 15 amino acids. CDR3 residues: CASSLTGEFLYGYTF. The DNA for the CDR3 is TGCGCCAGCAGCTTAACAGGGGAATTTCTCTATGGCTACACCTTC.

The genes are TRBV5-1 and TRBJ1-1, with 9 bases that match TRBD1. The CDR3 consists of 13 residues. CDR1 and CDR2 (germline): SGHRS, YFSETQ. V was clipped by 6 bases and J by 3 bases; unmatched bases: 3. This CDR3 reads CASKRDRDTEAFF. The CDR3 DNA sequence: TGCGCCAGCAAACGGGACAGGGACACTGAAGCTTTCTTT.

The chain employs TRBV18 and TRBJ2-7; D gene unclear. Trimming removed 3 bases from V and 4 bases from J, with 7 bases in between. Germline CDR1 reads KGHSH; CDR2 reads LQKENI. CDR3 length: 12 residues. The CDR3 sequence is CASSPQRYEQYF. The CDR3 nucleotides read TGTGCCAGCTCACCCCAGCGTTACGAGCAGTACTTC.

The genes are TRBV5-1 and TRBJ2-1; D gene ambiguous. Germline V CDR1 and CDR2: SGHRS, YFSETQ. Between the trimmed V and J ends, which lost 1 base and 5 bases, there was a span of 19 bases. This CDR3 is 17 amino acids long. The CDR3 bases are TGCGCCAGCAGCTTGTCGGACCCGGGCCCCGTAGACAATGAGCAGTTCTTC. It is translated as CASSLSDPGPVDNEQFF.

This rearrangement joins TRBV2 to TRBJ2-1; D may be TRBD1 or TRBD2 (6 bases each). V was shortened by 7 bases and J by 12 bases, with 19 bases between the two germline ends. The germline V gene has CDR1 SNHLY and CDR2 FYNNEI. The CDR3 runs to 13 residues. The chain's CDR3 is CASTDLLEGVQFF. Here the CDR3 DNA reads TGTGCCAGCACGGACCTCCTGGAGGGGGTGCAGTTCTTC.

The J gene is TRBJ2-7, the V gene TRBV7-8, with unresolved D. Trimming removed 2 bases at V and 0 bases at J, with 5 bases between. The CDR3 spans 13 residues. CDR1 SGHVS and CDR2 FQNEAQ come from the germline V gene. The CDR3, as DNA: TGTGCCAGCAGCTTAACACACTCCTACGAGCAGTACTTC. It translates to CASSLTHSYEQYF.

The chain couples TRBV5-1 to TRBJ2-2, with 7 bases matching TRBD1. Germline CDR1 and CDR2: SGHRS and YFSETQ. With 4 bases clipped from V and 4 bases from J, the junction kept 7 bases outside the gene matches. The CDR3 extends over 15 amino acids. This CDR3 reads CASSDHTGATGELFF. The CDR3 nucleotides are TGCGCCAGCAGCGACCATACAGGGGCCACCGGGGAGCTGTTTTTT.

CDR3 in amino acids: CASSYSYGEQFF. CDR3 nucleotide sequence: TGTGCCAGCAGTTATTCCTACGGTGAGCAGTTCTTC. The gene calls are TRBV6-5 and TRBJ2-1; unclear D gene. Per germline, CDR1 MNHEY and CDR2 SVGAGI. This CDR3 comprises 12 residues. V shed 3 bases and J shed 9 bases, with 9 bases lying between them.

This rearrangement joins TRBV9 to TRBJ2-1; TRBD2 aligns across 7 bases. Germline-derived CDR1 and CDR2 are SGDLS and YYNGEE. V lost 0 bases, J lost 7 bases, and 4 bases stayed unmatched. The CDR3 covers 14 residues. CDR3 region: CASSVGGRGNEQFF. In nucleotides, the CDR3 is TGTGCCAGCAGCGTAGGAGGGAGGGGAAATGAGCAGTTCTTC. The full variable domain, with the rest looked up from reference TRBV9 and TRBJ2-1, is DSGVTQTPKHLITATGQRVTLRCSPRSGDLSVYWYQQSLDQGLQFLIQYYNGEERAKGNILERFSAQQFPDLHSELNLSSLELGDSALYFCASSVGGRGNEQFFGPGTRLTVL.

V is TRBV4-2 and J is TRBJ2-7, with D tentatively TRBD1 (6 bases). The CDR3 extends over 13 amino acids. Per the germline V gene, CDR1 is LGHNA and CDR2 is YNFKEQ. Between the trimmed V and J ends, which lost 0 bases and 6 bases, there was a span of 9 bases. The CDR3 protein is CASSQDGGGEQYF. The DNA of the CDR3 is TGTGCCAGCAGCCAAGATGGGGGCGGCGAGCAGTACTTC.

The chain has TRBV4-1 and TRBJ2-7, with 11 bases fitting TRBD2. This CDR3 spans 18 amino acids. CDR1 is MGHRA and CDR2 is YSYEKL in the germline V gene. The V gene end was trimmed by 2 bases and the J gene end by 2 bases; junction bases not matched to a gene: 11. DNA for the CDR3: TGCGCCAGCAGCCAAAGGAATTTCGGGACTAGCGGAGCCTACGAGCAGTACTTC. This gives the protein CASSQRNFGTSGAYEQYF.

The chain combines TRBV6-1 with TRBJ2-1; D not resolved. This CDR3 contains 15 residues. From germline, CDR1 is MNHNS and CDR2 SASEGT. V was pared by 4 bases and J by 5 bases, with 15 bases between. The CDR3 loop is CASSALRTGDNEQFF. CDR3 sequence (DNA): TGTGCCAGCAGTGCCCTACGGACGGGTGACAATGAGCAGTTCTTC.

The chain recombines TRBV11-1 with TRBJ2-3; 8 bases fit TRBD2. Germline-derived CDR1 and CDR2 are SGHAT and FQDESV (reference sequence). V lost 5 bases to trimming and J lost 0 bases; unmatched junction nucleotides: 13. This CDR3 region has 18 residues. CDR3 sequence: CASSPWPSSGPSTDTQYF. CDR3 bases: TGTGCCAGCAGCCCTTGGCCCTCTAGCGGGCCTAGCACAGATACGCAGTATTTT.

The rearrangement links TRBV15 to TRBJ2-7; D possibly corresponds to TRBD2 (7 bases). Germline CDR1 LNHNV, CDR2 YYDKDF (reference sequence). V lost 4 bases to trimming and J lost 2 bases, with 9 bases between them. This CDR3 has 13 residues. The CDR3, as DNA: TGTGCCACCAGCACGGGGGGCGCCTACGAGCAGTACTTC. Translating gives CATSTGGAYEQYF.

This clone was detected only once. The chain is built from TRBV6-5 and TRBJ1-2; possible D gene TRBD1, 6 bases. Germline CDR1 reads MNHEY; CDR2 reads SVGAGI. V was clipped by 5 bases and J by 3 bases, with 13 bases between them. CDR3 length: 14 amino acids. The CDR3 coding sequence is TGTGCCAGCAGTGATACGGACAGACACTATGGCTACACCTTC. The encoded protein is CASSDTDRHYGYTF.

The J gene is TRBJ1-1, the V gene TRBV7-9; no clear D gene. Looked up from germline, CDR1 is SEHNR and CDR2 is FQNEAQ (reference sequence). CDR3 size: 13 residues. The V and J ends lost 5 bases and 1 base respectively, with 8 bases between them. The CDR3 bases are TGTGCCAGCAGCCAGGAGTCGAACACTGAAGCTTTCTTT. Protein: CASSQESNTEAFF.